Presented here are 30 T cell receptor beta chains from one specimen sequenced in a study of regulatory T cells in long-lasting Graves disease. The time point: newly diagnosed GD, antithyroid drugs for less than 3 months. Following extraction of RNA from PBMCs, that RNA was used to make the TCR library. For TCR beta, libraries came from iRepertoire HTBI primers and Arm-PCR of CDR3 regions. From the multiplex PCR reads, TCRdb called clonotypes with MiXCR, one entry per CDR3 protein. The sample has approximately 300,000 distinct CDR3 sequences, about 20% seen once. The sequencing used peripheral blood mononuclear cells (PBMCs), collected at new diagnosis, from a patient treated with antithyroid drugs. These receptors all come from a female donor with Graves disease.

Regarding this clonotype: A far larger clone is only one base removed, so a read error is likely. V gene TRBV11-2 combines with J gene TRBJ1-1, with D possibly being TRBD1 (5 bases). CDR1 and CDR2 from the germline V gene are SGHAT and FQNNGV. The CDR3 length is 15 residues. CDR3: CASSLVGPRDTEALF. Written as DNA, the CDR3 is TGTGCCAGCAGCTTAGTGGGGCCCAGAGACACTGAAGCTTTGTTT.

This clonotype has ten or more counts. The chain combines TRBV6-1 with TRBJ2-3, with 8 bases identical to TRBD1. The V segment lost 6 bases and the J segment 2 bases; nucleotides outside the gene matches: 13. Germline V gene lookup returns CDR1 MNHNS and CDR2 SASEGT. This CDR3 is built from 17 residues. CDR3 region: CASSKYGQGASTDTQYF. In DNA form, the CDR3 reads TGTGCCAGCAGCAAATATGGACAGGGAGCGTCCACAGATACGCAGTATTTT.

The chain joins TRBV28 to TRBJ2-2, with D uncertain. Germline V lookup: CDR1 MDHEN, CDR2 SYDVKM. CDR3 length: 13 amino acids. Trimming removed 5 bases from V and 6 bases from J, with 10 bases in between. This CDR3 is CASSAHGAGELFF. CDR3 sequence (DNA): TGTGCCAGCAGTGCACATGGGGCCGGGGAGCTGTTTTTT.

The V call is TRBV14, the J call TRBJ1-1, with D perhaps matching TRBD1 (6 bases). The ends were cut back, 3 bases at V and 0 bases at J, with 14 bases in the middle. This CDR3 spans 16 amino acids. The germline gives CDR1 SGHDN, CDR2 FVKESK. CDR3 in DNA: TGTGCCAGCAGCCATCGTCCAGGGGACATGAACACTGAAGCTTTCTTT. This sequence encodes CASSHRPGDMNTEAFF. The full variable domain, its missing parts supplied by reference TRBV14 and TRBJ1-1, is EAGVTQFPSHSVIEKGQTVTLRCDPISGHDNLYWYRRVMGKEIKFLLHFVKESKQDESGMPNNRFLAERTGGTYSTLKVQPAELEDSGVYFCASSHRPGDMNTEAFFGQGTRLTVV.

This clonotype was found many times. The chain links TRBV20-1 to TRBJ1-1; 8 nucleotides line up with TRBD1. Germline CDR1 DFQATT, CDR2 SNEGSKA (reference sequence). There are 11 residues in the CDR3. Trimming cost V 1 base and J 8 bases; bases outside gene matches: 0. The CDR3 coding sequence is TGCAGTGCTAGAGGACAGGGGGAAGCTTTCTTT. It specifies CSARGQGEAFF.

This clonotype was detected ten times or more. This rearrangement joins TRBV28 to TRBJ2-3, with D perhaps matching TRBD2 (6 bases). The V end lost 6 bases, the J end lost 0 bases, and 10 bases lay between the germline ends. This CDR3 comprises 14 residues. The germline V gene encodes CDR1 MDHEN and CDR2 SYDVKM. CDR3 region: CASSLGGSTDTQYF. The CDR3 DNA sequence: TGTGCCAGCAGCTTGGGGGGTAGCACAGATACGCAGTATTTT.

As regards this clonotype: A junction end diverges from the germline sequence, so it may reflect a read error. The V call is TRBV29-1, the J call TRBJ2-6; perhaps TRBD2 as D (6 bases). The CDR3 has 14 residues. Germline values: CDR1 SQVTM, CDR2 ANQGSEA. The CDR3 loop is CSVGTAPGANVLAF. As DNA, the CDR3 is TGCAGCGTCGGGACTGCTCCTGGGGCCAACGTCCTGGCTTTC.

The CDR3 DNA is TGTGCCAGCAGCCTCGGTTGGGGCGAGCAGTTCTTC. Translating it yields CASSLGWGEQFF. The V and J genes are TRBV28 and TRBJ2-1; TRBD1 is a possible D gene (5 bases). The V end lost 6 bases, the J end lost 10 bases, and 13 bases lay between the germline ends. Germline V CDR1 and CDR2: MDHEN, SYDVKM. CDR3 length equals 12 residues.

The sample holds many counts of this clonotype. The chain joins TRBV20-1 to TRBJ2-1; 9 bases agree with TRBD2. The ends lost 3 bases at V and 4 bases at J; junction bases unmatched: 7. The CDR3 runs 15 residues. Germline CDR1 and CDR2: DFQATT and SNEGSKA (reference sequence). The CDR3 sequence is CSARIPLAGYNEQFF. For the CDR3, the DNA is TGCAGTGCTAGGATTCCTCTAGCGGGGTACAATGAGCAGTTCTTC.

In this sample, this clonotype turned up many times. CDR3 nucleotide sequence: TGTGCCACCGAGGGGGCGGTGGGGGGTAGGACGCATGAGCAGTTCTTC. Its translation is CATEGAVGGRTHEQFF. This chain links TRBV27 with TRBJ2-1; tentative D call: TRBD1 (7 bases). CDR3 length: 16 amino acids. Germline V gene sequence: CDR1 MNHEY, CDR2 SMNVEV (reference sequence). The V gene lost 10 bases and the J gene lost 8 bases, with 27 bases spanning the gap.

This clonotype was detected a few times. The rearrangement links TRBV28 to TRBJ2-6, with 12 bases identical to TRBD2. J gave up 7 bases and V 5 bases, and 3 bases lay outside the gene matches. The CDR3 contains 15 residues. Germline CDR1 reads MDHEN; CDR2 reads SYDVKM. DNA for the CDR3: TGTGCCAGCAGTCCGACTAGCGGGAGAGCCAACGTCCTGACTTTC. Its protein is CASSPTSGRANVLTF.

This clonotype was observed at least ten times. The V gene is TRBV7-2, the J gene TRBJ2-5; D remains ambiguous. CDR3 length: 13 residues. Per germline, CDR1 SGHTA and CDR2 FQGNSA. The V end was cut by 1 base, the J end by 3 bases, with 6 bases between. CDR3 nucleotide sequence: TGTGCCAGCAGCTTAGTAGTAAAAGAGACCCAGTACTTC. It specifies CASSLVVKETQYF. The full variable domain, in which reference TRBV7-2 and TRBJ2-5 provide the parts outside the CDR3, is GAGVSQSPSNKVTEKGKDVELRCDPISGHTALYWYRQSLGQGLEFLIYFQGNSAPDKSGLPSDRFSAERTGGSVSTLTIQRTQQEDSAVYLCASSLVVKETQYFGPGTRLLVL.

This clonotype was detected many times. The CDR3 reads CASSQQSREQFF. The CDR3 DNA follows: TGTGCCAGCAGCCAACAATCAAGGGAGCAGTTCTTC. The chain combines TRBV7-2 with TRBJ2-1; unclear D gene. V lost 5 bases, J lost 10 bases, and 12 bases lay in between. This CDR3 spans 12 amino acids. Germline assignment: CDR1 SGHTA and CDR2 FQGNSA. Combining the CDR3 with reference TRBV7-2 and TRBJ2-1 gives the whole variable domain GAGVSQSPSNKVTEKGKDVELRCDPISGHTALYWYRQSLGQGLEFLIYFQGNSAPDKSGLPSDRFSAERTGGSVSTLTIQRTQQEDSAVYLCASSQQSREQFFGPGTRLTVL.

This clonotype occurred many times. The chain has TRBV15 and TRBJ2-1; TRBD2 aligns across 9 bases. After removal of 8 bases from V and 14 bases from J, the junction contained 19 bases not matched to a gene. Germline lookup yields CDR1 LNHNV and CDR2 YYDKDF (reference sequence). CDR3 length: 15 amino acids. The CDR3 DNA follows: TGTGCCACCTCCAACGCACGAGGCGGGAGGGGTGGTAAGTTCTTC. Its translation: CATSNARGGRGGKFF.

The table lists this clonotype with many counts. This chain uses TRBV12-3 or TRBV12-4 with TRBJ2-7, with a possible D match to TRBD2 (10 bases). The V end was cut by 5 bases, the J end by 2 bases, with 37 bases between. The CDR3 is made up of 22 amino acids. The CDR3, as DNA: TGTGCCAGCAGTCCTCCGGGACAGGGTACCCTCCAGCGGGAGGGGGGAACCTACGAGCAGTACTTC. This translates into CASSPPGQGTLQREGGTYEQYF.

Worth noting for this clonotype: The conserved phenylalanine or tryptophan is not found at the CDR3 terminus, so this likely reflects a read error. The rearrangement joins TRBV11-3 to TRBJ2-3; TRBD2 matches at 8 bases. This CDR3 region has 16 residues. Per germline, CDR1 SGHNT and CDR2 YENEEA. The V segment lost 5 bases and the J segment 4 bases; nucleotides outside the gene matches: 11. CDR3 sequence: CASSPASSGGADTQYS. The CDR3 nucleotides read TGTGCCAGCAGCCCTGCATCTTCGGGGGGGGCAGATACGCAGTATAGT.

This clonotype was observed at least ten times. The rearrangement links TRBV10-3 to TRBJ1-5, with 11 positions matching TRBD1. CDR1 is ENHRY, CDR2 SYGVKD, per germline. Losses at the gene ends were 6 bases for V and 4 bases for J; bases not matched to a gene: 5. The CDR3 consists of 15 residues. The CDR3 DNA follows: TGTGCCATCAGCGTTGGACAGGGGGCGAATCAGCCCCAGCATTTT. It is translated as CAISVGQGANQPQHF.

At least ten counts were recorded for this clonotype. This CDR3 is CASSSRRTVQETQYF. The CDR3 DNA reads as TGTGCCAGCAGTTCCCGTCGGACAGTCCAAGAGACCCAGTACTTC. V and J are TRBV28 and TRBJ2-5; D is possibly TRBD1 (6 bases). Between the trimmed V and J ends, which lost 4 bases and 1 base, there was a span of 13 bases. Germline values: CDR1 MDHEN, CDR2 SYDVKM. This CDR3 is 15 amino acids long.

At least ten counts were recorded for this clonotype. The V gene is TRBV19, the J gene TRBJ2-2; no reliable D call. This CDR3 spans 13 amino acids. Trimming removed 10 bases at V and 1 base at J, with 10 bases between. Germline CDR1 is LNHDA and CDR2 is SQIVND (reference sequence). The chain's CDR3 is CAIRTVNTGELFF. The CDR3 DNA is TGTGCCATTCGGACGGTGAACACCGGGGAGCTGTTTTTT.

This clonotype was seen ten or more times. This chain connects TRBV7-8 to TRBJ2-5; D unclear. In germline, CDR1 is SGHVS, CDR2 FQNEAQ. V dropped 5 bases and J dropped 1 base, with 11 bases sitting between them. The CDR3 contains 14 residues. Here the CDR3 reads CASSRGRTQETQYF. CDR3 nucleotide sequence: TGTGCCAGCAGCAGAGGACGGACCCAAGAGACCCAGTACTTC. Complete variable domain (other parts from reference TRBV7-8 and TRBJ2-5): GAGVSQSPRYKVAKRGQDVALRCDPISGHVSLFWYQQALGQGPEFLTYFQNEAQLDKSGLPSDRFFAERPEGSVSTLKIQRTQQEDSAVYLCASSRGRTQETQYFGPGTRLLVL.

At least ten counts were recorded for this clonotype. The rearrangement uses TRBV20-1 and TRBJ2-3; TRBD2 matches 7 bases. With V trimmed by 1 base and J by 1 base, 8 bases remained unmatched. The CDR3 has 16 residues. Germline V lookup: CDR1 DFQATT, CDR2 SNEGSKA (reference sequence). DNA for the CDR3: TGCAGTGCTAGAGGGGCTAGCGGAGGGGGCACAGATACGCAGTATTTT. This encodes CSARGASGGGTDTQYF.

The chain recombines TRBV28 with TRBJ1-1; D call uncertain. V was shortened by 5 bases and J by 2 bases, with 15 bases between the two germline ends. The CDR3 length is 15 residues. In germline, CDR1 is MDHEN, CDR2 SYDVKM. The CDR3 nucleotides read TGTGCCAGCAGTCCTGCAGGCAGTTTCAACACTGAAGCTTTCTTT. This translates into CASSPAGSFNTEAFF.

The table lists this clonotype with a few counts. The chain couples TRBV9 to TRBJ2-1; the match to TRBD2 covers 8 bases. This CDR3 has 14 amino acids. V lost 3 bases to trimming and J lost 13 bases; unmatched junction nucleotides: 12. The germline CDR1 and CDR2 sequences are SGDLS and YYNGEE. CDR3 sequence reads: CASSAEAGREPQFF. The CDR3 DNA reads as TGTGCCAGCAGCGCCGAGGCCGGGAGGGAGCCACAGTTCTTC.

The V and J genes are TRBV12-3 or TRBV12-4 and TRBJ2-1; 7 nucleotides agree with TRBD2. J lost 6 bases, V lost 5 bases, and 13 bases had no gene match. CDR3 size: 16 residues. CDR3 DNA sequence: TGTGCCAGCAGTCCGCACAGGCTAGCGGAGGGCAATGAGCAGTTCTTC. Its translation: CASSPHRLAEGNEQFF.

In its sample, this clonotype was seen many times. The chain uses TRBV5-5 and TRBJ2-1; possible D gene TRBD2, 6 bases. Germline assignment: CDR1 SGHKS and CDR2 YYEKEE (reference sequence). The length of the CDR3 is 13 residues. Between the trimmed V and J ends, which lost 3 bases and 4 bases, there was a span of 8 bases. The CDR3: CASSWGGYNEQFF. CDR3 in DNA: TGTGCCAGCAGCTGGGGAGGATACAATGAGCAGTTCTTC. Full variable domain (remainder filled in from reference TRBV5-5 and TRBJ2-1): DAGVTQSPTHLIKTRGQQVTLRCSPISGHKSVSWYQQVLGQGPQFIFQYYEKEERGRGNFPDRFSARQFPNYSSELNVNALLLGDSALYLCASSWGGYNEQFFGPGTRLTVL.

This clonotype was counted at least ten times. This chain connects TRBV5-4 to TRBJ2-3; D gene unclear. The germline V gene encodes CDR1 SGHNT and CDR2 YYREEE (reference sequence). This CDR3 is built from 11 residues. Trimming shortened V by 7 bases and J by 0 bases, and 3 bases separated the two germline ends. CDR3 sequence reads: CASGSTDTQYF. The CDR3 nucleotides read TGTGCCAGCGGAAGCACAGATACGCAGTATTTT.

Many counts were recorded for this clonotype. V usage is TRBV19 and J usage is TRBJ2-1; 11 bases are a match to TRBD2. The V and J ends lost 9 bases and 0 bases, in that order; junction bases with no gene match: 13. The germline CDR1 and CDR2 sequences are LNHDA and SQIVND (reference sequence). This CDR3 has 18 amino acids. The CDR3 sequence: CASRSLAGGSSSYNEQFF. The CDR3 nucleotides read TGTGCCAGCCGCTCTCTAGCGGGAGGTTCGAGCTCCTACAATGAGCAGTTCTTC.

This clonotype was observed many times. The CDR3 DNA follows: TGTGCCAGCAGTATAGCCGGGACAGGGGGTTCCGGGGAGCTGTTTTTT. Its translation is CASSIAGTGGSGELFF. The V and J genes are TRBV28 and TRBJ2-2, with 11 bases matching TRBD1. In germline, CDR1 is MDHEN, CDR2 SYDVKM. V was clipped by 5 bases and J by 6 bases; unmatched bases: 8. This CDR3 is 16 amino acids long.

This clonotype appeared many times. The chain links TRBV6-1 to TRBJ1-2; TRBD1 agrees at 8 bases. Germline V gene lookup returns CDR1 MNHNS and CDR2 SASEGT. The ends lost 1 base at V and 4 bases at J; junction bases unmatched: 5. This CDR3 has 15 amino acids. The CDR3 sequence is CASSEGRTGSYGYTF. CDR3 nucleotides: TGTGCCAGCAGTGAAGGTCGGACAGGGAGCTATGGCTACACCTTC.

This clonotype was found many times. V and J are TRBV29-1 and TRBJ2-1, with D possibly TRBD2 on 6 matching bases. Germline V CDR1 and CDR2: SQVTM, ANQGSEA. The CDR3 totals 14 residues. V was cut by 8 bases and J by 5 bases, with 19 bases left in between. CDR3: CSPPQGSGDNEQFF. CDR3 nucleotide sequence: TGCAGCCCGCCTCAGGGTAGCGGCGACAATGAGCAGTTCTTC.